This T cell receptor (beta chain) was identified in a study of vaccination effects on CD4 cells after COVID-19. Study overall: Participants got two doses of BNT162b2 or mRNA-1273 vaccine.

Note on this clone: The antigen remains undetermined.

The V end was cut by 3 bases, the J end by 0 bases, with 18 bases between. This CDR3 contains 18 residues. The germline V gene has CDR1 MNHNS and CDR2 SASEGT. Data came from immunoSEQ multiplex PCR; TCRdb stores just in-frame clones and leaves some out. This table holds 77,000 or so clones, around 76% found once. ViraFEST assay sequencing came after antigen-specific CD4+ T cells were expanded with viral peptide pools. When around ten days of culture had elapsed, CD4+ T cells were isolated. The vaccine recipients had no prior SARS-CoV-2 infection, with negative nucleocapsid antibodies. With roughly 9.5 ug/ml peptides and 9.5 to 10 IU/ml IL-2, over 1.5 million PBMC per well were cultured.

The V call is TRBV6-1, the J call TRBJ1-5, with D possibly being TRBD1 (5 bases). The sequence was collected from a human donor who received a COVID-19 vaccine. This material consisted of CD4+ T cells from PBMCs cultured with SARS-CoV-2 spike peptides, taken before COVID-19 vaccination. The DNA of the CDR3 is TGTGCCAGCAGTGATCTAGGGACTGTTTTTATTAGCAATCAGCCCCAGCATTTT. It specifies CASSDLGTVFISNQPQHF.